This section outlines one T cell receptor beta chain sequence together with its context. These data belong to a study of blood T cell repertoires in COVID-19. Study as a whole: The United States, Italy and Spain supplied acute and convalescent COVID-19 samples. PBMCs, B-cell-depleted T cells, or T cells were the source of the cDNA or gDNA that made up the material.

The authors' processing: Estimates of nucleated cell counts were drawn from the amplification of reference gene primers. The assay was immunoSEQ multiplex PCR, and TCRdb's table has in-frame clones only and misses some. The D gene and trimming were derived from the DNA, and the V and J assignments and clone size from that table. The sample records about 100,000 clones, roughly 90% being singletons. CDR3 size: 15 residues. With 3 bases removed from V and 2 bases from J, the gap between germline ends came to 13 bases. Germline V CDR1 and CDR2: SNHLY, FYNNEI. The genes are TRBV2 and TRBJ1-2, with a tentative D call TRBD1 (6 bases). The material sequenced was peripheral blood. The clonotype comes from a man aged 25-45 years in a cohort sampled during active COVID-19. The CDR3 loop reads CASSDQGRGNYGYTF. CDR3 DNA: TGTGCCAGCAGTGATCAGGGGCGAGGAAACTATGGCTACACCTTC. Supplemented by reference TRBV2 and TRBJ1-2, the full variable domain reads EPEVTQTPSHQVTQMGQEVILRCVPISNHLYFYWYRQILGQKVEFLVSFYNNEISEKSEIFDDQFSVERPDGSNFTLKIRSTKLEDSAMYFCASSDQGRGNYGYTFGSGTRLTVV.